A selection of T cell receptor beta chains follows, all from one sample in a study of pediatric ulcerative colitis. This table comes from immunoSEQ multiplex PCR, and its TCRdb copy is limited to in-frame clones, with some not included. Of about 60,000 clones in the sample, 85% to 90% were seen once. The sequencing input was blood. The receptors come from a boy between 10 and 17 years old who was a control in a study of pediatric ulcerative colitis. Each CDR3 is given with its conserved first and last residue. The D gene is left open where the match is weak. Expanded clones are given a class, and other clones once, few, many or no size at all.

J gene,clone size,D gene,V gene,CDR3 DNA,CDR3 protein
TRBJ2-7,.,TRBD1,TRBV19,TGTGCCAGTAGTCCGGGACAGGGAGCCTACGAGCAGTACTTC,CASSPGQGAYEQYF
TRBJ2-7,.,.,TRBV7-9,TGTGCCAGCAGCCGGGACCTCTTCTACGAGCAGTACTTC,CASSRDLFYEQYF
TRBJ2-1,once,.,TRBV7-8,TGTGCCAGCAGCCGTGAGGGGGGGGACGGTTCGGTGCTCTACAATGAGCAGTTCTTC,CASSREGGDGSVLYNEQFF
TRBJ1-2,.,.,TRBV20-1,TGCACTACGACGGGTAACTATGGCTACACCTTC,CTTTGNYGYTF
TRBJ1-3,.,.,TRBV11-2,TGTGCCAGCAGCTTAGTGCGAGGCCGGAGCTCTGGAAACACCATATATTTT,CASSLVRGRSSGNTIYF
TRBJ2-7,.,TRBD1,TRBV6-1,TGTGCCAGCAGTGCATTCCTCCGGGACAGGGGACACTACGAGCAGTACTTC,CASSAFLRDRGHYEQYF
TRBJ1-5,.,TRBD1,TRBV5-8,TGTGCCAGCAGCACCCGACAGGGAACGAATCAGCCCCAGCATTTT,CASSTRQGTNQPQHF
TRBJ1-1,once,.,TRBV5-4,TGTGCCAGCAGCTCATCGTCCGTGAAAACTGAAGCTTTCTTT,CASSSSSVKTEAFF
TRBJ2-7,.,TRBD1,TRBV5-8,TGTGCCAGCAGCTTGCCCGGACAGGACGACTACGAGCAGTACTTC,CASSLPGQDDYEQYF
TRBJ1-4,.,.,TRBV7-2,TGTGCCAGCAGCTTAGAGGCAGAAAAACTGTTTTTT,CASSLEAEKLFF
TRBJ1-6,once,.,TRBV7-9,TGTGCCAGCAGCGCTCCCGCCGGGACTACCAATTCACCCCTCCACTTT,CASSAPAGTTNSPLHF
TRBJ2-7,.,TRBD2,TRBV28,TGTGCCAGTCCCGGACTAGCTTCGGAGGAGCAGTACTTC,CASPGLASEEQYF
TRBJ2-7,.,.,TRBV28,TGTGCCAGCAGTTACCCGAAAAGGACAGCGTTAGGCTACGAGCAGTACTTC,CASSYPKRTALGYEQYF
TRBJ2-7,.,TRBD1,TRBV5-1,TGCGCCAGCAGCGGAAGGACAGGGAGCTCCTACGAGCAGTACTTC,CASSGRTGSSYEQYF
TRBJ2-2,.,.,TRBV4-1,TGCGCCAGCAGCCCCCCGGGGGCGGCGAACACCGGGGAGCTGTTTTTT,CASSPPGAANTGELFF
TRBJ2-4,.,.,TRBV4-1,TGCGCCAGCAGCCAAGAGCAGGGTTCAGGACAGCCTGACTTC,CASSQEQGSGQPDF
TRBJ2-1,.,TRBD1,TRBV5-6,TGTGCCAGCAGCAACAACCGGGACAGCTCCTACAATGAGCAGTTCTTC,CASSNNRDSSYNEQFF
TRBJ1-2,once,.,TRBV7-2,TGTGCCAGCAGCTCCGTCGGGACTGCGAATGGCTACACCTTC,CASSSVGTANGYTF
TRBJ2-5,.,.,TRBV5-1,TGCGCCAGCACCCCAACTATACCTCAAGAGACCCAGTACTTC,CASTPTIPQETQYF
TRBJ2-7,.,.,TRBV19,TGTGCCAGTAGTATTAAGTACTCCTACGAGCAGTACTTC,CASSIKYSYEQYF
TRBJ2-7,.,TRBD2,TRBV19,TGTGCCAGTAGTCCGAGCGGGGGGCACCTCTCCGAGCAGTACTTC,CASSPSGGHLSEQYF
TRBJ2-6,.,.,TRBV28,TGTGCCAGCAGTTTAAGAGGTTCTGGGGCCAACGTCCTGACTTTC,CASSLRGSGANVLTF
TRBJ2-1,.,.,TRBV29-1,TGCAGCGTTGCAAGTTACAATGAGCAGTTCTTC,CSVASYNEQFF
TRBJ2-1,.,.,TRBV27,TGTGCCAGCGAAGACAGCTACAATGAGCAGTTCTTC,CASEDSYNEQFF
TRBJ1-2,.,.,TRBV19,TGTGCCAGTAGTATAGGCGGCAGGAACTATGGCTACACCTTC,CASSIGGRNYGYTF
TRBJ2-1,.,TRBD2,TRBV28,TGTGCCAGCAGTTTAGGGCTAGCGGGCTCCTACAATGAGCAGTTCTTC,CASSLGLAGSYNEQFF
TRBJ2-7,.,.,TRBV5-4,TGTGCCAGCAGCTTGGACGGGAGCGTGAGATACGAGCAGTACTTC,CASSLDGSVRYEQYF
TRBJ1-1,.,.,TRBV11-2,TGTGCCAGCAGCTTAGTTGGGGACACTGAAGCTTTCTTT,CASSLVGDTEAFF
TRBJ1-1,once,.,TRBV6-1,TGTGCCAGCACCCTGACAGAGAACACTGAAGCTTTCTTT,CASTLTENTEAFF
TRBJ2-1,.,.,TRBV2,TGTGCCAGCAGCCCCCGGAGACTGCGAGGATTCAATGAGCAGTTCTTC,CASSPRRLRGFNEQFF
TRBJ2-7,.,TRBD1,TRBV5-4,TGTGCCAGCAGCTTCCCGGGACAGGGAAACGAGCAGTACTTC,CASSFPGQGNEQYF
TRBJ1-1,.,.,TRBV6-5,TGTGCCAGCAGTTACTCGGGGGGAGCTTTCTTT,CASSYSGGAFF
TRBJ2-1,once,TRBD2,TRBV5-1,TGCGCCAGCAGCTGGCTAGCGGGAGTACGGGATGAGCAGTTCTTC,CASSWLAGVRDEQFF
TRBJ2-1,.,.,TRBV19,TGTGCCAGTAGTGTGTACCTCAGGAGCCAAAGATACAATGAGCAGTTCTTC,CASSVYLRSQRYNEQFF
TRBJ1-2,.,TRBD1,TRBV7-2,TGTGCCAGCAGCTTATCCGGGACAGGGGTTTATGGCTACACCTTC,CASSLSGTGVYGYTF
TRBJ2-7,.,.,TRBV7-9,TGTGCCAGCAGCTTAGGGGCAGGTTTACCCTACGAGCAGTACTTC,CASSLGAGLPYEQYF
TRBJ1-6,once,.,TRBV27,TGTGCCAGCAGTCTTTCAGGGGATTCACCCCTCCACTTT,CASSLSGDSPLHF
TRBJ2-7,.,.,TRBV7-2,TGTGCCAGCAGCTTATCGGTTACAGGTGACGAGCAGTACTTC,CASSLSVTGDEQYF
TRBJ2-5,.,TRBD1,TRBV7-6,TGTGCCAGCAGCCACCGGGACAGAGAGACCCAGTACTTC,CASSHRDRETQYF
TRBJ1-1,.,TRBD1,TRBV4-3,TGCGCCAGCAGCCAAGGGGACAGGAGGAACACTGAAGCTTTCTTT,CASSQGDRRNTEAFF
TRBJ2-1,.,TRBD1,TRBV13,TGTGCCAGCAGCCCGGACAGGGAGCGGAGGGAGCAGTTCTTC,CASSPDRERREQFF
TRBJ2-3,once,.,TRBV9,TGTGCCAGCAGTCCCCAGGATATGGAAACAGATACGCAGTATTTT,CASSPQDMETDTQYF
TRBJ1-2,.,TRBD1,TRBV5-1,TGCGCCAGCAGCTTGGGGACAGGGAGAGGCTACACCTTC,CASSLGTGRGYTF
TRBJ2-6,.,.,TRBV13,TGTGCCAGCAGCTCCCGGAGAGTCCCCTCTGGGGCCAACGTCCTGACTTTC,CASSSRRVPSGANVLTF
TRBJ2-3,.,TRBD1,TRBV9,TGTGCCAGCAGCTACCGACAGGGGCCGCCCACAGATACGCAGTATTTT,CASSYRQGPPTDTQYF
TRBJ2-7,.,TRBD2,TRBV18,TGTGCCAGCTCACCTGTAGCGGGAGCTCTTAGGGAGCAGTACTTC,CASSPVAGALREQYF
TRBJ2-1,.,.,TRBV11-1,TGTGCCAGCGGTGGGGATGAGCAGTTCTTC,CASGGDEQFF
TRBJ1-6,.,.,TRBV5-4,TGTGCCAGCAACACAGCGGGCGCGGGTTCACCCCTCCACTTT,CASNTAGAGSPLHF
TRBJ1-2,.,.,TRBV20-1,TGCAGTGCTTCGCCGGGCTCTGGCTACACCTTC,CSASPGSGYTF
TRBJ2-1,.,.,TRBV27,TGTGCCAGCAGTTTATGGGCAGGGGCCCAATACAATGAGCAGTTCTTC,CASSLWAGAQYNEQFF
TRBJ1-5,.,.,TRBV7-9,TGTGCCAGCAGCTTGCAAGGCAATCAGCCCCAGCATTTT,CASSLQGNQPQHF
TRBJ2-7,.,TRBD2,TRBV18,TGTGCCAGCTCACGCAGACTTAGCGGGACTTACGAGCAGTACTTC,CASSRRLSGTYEQYF
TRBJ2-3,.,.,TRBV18,TGTGCCAGCTCACCCATCCTTACTAGCACAGATACGCAGTATTTT,CASSPILTSTDTQYF
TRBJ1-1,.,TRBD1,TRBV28,TGTGCCAGCAGTTTAGGGACAGGGAGGGGATTAGCTTTCTTT,CASSLGTGRGLAFF
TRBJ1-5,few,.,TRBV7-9,TGTGCCAGCAGCTTAGAGAGCTCCCAGGAGCCCCAGCATTTT,CASSLESSQEPQHF